This note documents a single TCR beta chain sequence. Its antigen is as yet unknown. Each donor's status was that of a healthy bone marrow donor. 60 Vbeta and 13 Jbeta primers were used in PCR. Authors' data handling: Unique TCR beta chains totaled some 80 million in a later count, with roughly 11 million of them shared. Measured with immunoSEQ multiplex PCR; TCRdb has only the in-frame clones, and not every one. The V and J calls and clone size were taken over from that table, and D and trimming were inferred from the DNA. Counted here are 130,000 or so clones, 70% to 80% occurring once; the ten biggest clones make up roughly 1.8%. J gave up 8 bases and V 1 base, and 3 bases lay outside the gene matches. The CDR3 length is 14 residues. CDR1 and CDR2 from the germline V gene are SSHAT and FNYEAQ (reference sequence). The entry originates in a study of cytomegalovirus exposure and HLA in healthy donors. Study-level points and caveats: In vitro data verified a few CMV-associated chains as specific for CMV antigens. Associated with HLA alleles at 0.05 false discovery rate in a later analysis were around 15,000 TCR beta sequences.

The sample consisted of PBMCs. The chain links TRBV7-7 to TRBJ2-1; 9 nucleotides agree with TRBD2. The sequence came from a female donor in good health and CMV-seropositive. This CDR3 is CASSLVASGDEQFF. The DNA for the CDR3 is TGTGCCAGCAGCTTAGTGGCTAGCGGGGATGAGCAGTTCTTC.